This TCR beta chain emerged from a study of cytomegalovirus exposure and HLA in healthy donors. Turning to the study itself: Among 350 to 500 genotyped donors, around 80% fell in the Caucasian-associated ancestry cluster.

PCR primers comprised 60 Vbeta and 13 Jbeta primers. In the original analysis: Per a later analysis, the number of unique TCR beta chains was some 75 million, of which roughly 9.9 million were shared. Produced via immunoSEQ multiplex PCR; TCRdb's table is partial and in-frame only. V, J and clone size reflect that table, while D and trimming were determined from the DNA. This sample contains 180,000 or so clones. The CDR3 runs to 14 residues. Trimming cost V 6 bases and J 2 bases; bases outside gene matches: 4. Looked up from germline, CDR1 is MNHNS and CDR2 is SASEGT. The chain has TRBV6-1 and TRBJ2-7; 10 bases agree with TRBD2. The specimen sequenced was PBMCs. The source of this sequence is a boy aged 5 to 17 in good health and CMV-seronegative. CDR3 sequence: CASSTSGVTYEQYF. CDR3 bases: TGTGCCAGCAGCACTAGCGGGGTAACCTACGAGCAGTACTTC.